Presented here are 9 T cell receptor beta chains from one specimen sequenced in a study of T cell repertoires in cytomegalovirus infection. From the reads, TCRdb called clonotypes with MiXCR, one entry per CDR3 protein. The data hold hundreds of thousands of distinct CDR3 sequences, with approximately 30% observed a single time. Source material: PBMCs. These receptors were obtained from a human donor in good health (CMV status not recorded). Some clones in this sample may be carry-over from other donors' samples.

The CDR3 bases are TGTGCCAGCAGCTTAGGAGCGGGAACGAACACCGGGGAGCTGTTTTTT. This codes for CASSLGAGTNTGELFF. The rearrangement uses TRBV7-6 and TRBJ2-2; the match to TRBD2 covers 7 bases. The trim removed 1 base at V and 0 bases at J, leaving 2 bases unmatched. Germline CDR1 and CDR2: SGHVS and FNYEAQ. The CDR3 length is 16 residues.

The gene calls are TRBV27 and TRBJ2-7; no definite D call. Germline CDR1 is MNHEY and CDR2 is SMNVEV (reference sequence). V was pared by 4 bases and J by 0 bases, with 13 bases between. The CDR3 totals 15 residues. The CDR3 coding sequence is TGTGCCAGCAGTTGGTCTCTTGCGGCCTCCTACGAGCAGTACTTC. This encodes CASSWSLAASYEQYF.

In this sample, this clonotype turned up once. Given a much more abundant clone one base away, this may be a read error. The rearrangement links TRBV7-2 to TRBJ2-2; D gene unclear. Germline CDR1 reads SGHTA; CDR2 reads FQGNSA. This CDR3 has 15 amino acids. The CDR3 nucleotides read TGTGCCAGCTGCTTAGGGCGGACGAACACCGGGGAGCTGTTTTTT. Amino acids: CASCLGRTNTGELFF.

The V call is TRBV6-1, the J call TRBJ1-3; the D gene is possibly TRBD1 (6 bases). Germline V gene data show CDR1 as MNHNS and CDR2 as SASEGT. The CDR3 extends over 16 amino acids. V was pared by 6 bases and J by 0 bases, with 15 bases between. The CDR3 spells CASSKQQGYSGNTIYF. The CDR3 DNA reads TGTGCCAGCAGCAAACAACAGGGCTACTCTGGAAACACCATATATTTT.

This clonotype has more than one count but fewer than ten. The chain couples TRBV7-9 to TRBJ2-7; 9 nucleotides agree with TRBD2. Germline CDR1 SEHNR, CDR2 FQNEAQ (reference sequence). V lost 5 bases to trimming and J lost 0 bases; unmatched junction nucleotides: 5. The CDR3 is 15 amino acids. The CDR3 loop reads CASSPSGGTSYEQYF. The CDR3 coding sequence is TGTGCCAGCAGCCCCAGCGGGGGGACCTCCTACGAGCAGTACTTC.

Notes on this clonotype: With a much larger clone just one base away, this may be a read error. J is TRBJ1-1 and V is TRBV7-6; D unresolved. CDR1 SGHVS and CDR2 FNYEAQ come from the germline V gene. CDR3 length: 13 residues. CDR3 region: CASSYTENTGAFF. CDR3 sequence (DNA): TGTGCCAGCAGCTACACAGAGAACACTGGAGCTTTCTTT. Complete variable domain (other parts from reference TRBV7-6 and TRBJ1-1): GAGVSQSPRYKVTKRGQDVALRCDPISGHVSLYWYRQALGQGPEFLTYFNYEAQQDKSGLPNDRFSAERPEGSISTLTIQRTEQRDSAMYRCASSYTENTGAFFGQGTRLTVV.

This clonotype has more than one count but fewer than ten. The chain combines TRBV5-8 with TRBJ2-3; possible D gene TRBD2, 6 bases. CDR1 and CDR2 (germline): SGHTS, YDEGEE. The CDR3 is made up of 15 amino acids. The V and J ends lost 0 bases and 2 bases respectively, with 10 bases between them. The CDR3 region is CASSLVPGLTDTQYF. Here the CDR3 DNA reads TGTGCCAGCAGCTTGGTGCCGGGACTCACAGATACGCAGTATTTT.

In its sample, this clonotype was seen many times. This sequence joins TRBV12-3 or TRBV12-4 and TRBJ1-4, with no clear D. Trimming took 6 bases from V and 4 from J, leaving 6 bases between them. The CDR3 has 12 residues. The CDR3 coding sequence is TGTGCCAGCAGCGAGTTTAATGAAAAACTGTTTTTT. It codes for CASSEFNEKLFF.

V and J are TRBV29-1 and TRBJ2-7, with D possibly matching TRBD2 (7 bases). CDR1 is SQVTM, CDR2 ANQGSEA, per germline. Trimming took 4 bases from V and 8 from J, leaving 24 bases between them. The length of the CDR3 is 15 residues. CDR3 nucleotide sequence: TGCAGCGTTGCTTTCCCGGGGGGCCCCACTATGAAGCAGTACTTC. Protein product: CSVAFPGGPTMKQYF.